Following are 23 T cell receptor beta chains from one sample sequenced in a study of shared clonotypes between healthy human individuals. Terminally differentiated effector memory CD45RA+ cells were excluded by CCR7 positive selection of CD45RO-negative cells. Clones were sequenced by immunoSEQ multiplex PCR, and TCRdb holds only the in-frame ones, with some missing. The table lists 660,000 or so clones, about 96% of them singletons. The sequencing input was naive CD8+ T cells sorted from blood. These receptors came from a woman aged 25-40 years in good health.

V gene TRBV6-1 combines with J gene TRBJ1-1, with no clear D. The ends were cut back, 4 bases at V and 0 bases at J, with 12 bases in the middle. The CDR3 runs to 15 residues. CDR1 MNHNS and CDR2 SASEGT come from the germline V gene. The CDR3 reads CASSGAAFMNTEAFF. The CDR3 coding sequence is TGTGCCAGCAGTGGTGCAGCGTTCATGAACACTGAAGCTTTCTTT.

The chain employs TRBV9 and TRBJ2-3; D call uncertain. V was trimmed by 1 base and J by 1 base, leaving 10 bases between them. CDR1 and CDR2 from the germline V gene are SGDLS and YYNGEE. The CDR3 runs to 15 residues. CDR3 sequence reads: CASSVTGIRTDTQYF. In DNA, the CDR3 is TGTGCCAGCAGCGTAACTGGGATTCGCACAGATACGCAGTATTTT.

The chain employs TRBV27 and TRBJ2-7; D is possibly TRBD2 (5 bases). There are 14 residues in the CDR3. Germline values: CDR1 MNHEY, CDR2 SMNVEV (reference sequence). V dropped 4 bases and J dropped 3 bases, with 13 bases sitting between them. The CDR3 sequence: CASSSPGSVYEQYF. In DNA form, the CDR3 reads TGTGCCAGCAGTTCCCCGGGGTCCGTCTACGAGCAGTACTTC.

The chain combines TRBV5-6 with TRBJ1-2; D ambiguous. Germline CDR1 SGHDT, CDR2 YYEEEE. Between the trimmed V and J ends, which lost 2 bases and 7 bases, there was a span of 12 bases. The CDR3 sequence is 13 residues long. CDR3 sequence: CASSFGDFGGYTF. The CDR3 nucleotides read TGTGCCAGCAGCTTCGGGGATTTCGGTGGCTACACCTTC.

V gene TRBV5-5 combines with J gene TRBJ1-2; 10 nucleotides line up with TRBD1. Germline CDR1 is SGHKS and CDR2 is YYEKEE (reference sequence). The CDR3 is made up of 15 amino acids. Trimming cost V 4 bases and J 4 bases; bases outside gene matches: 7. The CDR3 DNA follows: TGTGCCAGCAGCCCGGCCGGGACAGGGGCCTATGGCTACACCTTC. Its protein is CASSPAGTGAYGYTF. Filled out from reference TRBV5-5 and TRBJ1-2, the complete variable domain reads DAGVTQSPTHLIKTRGQQVTLRCSPISGHKSVSWYQQVLGQGPQFIFQYYEKEERGRGNFPDRFSARQFPNYSSELNVNALLLGDSALYLCASSPAGTGAYGYTFGSGTRLTVV.

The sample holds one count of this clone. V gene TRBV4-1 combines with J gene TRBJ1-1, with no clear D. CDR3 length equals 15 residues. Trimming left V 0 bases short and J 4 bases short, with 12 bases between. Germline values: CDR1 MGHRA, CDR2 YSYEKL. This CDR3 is CASSQEPFKSTEAFF. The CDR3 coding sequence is TGCGCCAGCAGCCAAGAGCCGTTCAAGAGCACTGAAGCTTTCTTT.

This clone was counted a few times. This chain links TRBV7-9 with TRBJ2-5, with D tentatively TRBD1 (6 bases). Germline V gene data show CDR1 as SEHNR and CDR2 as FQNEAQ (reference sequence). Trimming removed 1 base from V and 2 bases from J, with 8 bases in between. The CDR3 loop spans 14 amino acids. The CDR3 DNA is TGTGCCAGCAGCTTAGGGCAGGGGCAAGAGACCCAGTACTTC. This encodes CASSLGQGQETQYF.

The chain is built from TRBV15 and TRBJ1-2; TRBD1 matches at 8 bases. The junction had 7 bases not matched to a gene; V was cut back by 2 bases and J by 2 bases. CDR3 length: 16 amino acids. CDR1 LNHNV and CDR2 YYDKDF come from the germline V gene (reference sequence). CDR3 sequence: CATSRRMDRENYGYTF. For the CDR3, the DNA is TGTGCCACCAGCAGACGAATGGACAGGGAAAACTATGGCTACACCTTC. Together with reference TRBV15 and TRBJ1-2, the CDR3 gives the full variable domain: DAMVIQNPRYQVTQFGKPVTLSCSQTLNHNVMYWYQQKSSQAPKLLFHYYDKDFNNEADTPDNFQSRRPNTSFCFLDIRSPGLGDTAMYLCATSRRMDRENYGYTFGSGTRLTVV.

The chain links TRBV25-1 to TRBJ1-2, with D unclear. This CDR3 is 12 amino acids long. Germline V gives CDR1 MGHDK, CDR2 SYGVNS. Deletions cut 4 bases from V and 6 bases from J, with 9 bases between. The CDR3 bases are TGTGCCAGCAGTGTACGGAACGATGGCTACACCTTC. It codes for CASSVRNDGYTF.

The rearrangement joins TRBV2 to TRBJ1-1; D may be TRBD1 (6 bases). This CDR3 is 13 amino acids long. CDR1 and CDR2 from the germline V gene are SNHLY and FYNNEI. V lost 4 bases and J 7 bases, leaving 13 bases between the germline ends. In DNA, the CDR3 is TGTGCCAGCAGTGGTACAGGGCTGGGTGAAGCTTTCTTT. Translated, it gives CASSGTGLGEAFF. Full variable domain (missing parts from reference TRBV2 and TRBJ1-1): EPEVTQTPSHQVTQMGQEVILRCVPISNHLYFYWYRQILGQKVEFLVSFYNNEISEKSEIFDDQFSVERPDGSNFTLKIRSTKLEDSAMYFCASSGTGLGEAFFGQGTRLTVV.

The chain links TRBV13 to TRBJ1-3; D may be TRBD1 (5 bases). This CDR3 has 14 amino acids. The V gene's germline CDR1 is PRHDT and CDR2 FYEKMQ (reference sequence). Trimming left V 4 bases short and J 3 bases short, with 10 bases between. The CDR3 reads CASSSGDFGNTIYF. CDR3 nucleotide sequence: TGTGCCAGCAGCTCGGGGGACTTTGGAAACACCATATATTTT. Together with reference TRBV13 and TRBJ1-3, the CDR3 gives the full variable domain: AAGVIQSPRHLIKEKRETATLKCYPIPRHDTVYWYQQGPGQDPQFLISFYEKMQSDKGSIPDRFSAQQFSDYHSELNMSSLELGDSALYFCASSSGDFGNTIYFGEGSWLTVV.

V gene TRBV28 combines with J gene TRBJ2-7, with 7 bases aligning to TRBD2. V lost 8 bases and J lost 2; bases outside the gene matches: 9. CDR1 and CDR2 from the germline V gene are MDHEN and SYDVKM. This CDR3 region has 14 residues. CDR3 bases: TGTGCCAGCCTCCCTTACAGCGGGACCTACGAGCAGTACTTC. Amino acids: CASLPYSGTYEQYF. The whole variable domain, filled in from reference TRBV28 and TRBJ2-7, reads DVKVTQSSRYLVKRTGEKVFLECVQDMDHENMFWYRQDPGLGLRLIYFSYDVKMKEKGDIPEGYSVSREKKERFSLILESASTNQTSMYLCASLPYSGTYEQYFGPGTRLTVT.

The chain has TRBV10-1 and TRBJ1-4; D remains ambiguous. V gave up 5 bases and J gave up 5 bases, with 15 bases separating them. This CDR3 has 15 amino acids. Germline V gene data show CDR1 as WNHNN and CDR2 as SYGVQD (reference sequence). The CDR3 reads CASSSGLEGNEKLFF. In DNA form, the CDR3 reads TGCGCCAGCAGTAGCGGACTAGAAGGAAATGAAAAACTGTTTTTT.

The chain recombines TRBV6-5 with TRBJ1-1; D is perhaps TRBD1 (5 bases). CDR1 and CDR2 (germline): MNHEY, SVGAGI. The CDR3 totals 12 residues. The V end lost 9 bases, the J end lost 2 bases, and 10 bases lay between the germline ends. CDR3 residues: CASQGSNTEAFF. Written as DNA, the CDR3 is TGTGCCAGTCAGGGTAGCAACACTGAAGCTTTCTTT.

CDR3 in DNA: TGCAGCGTTGAAGGCGGGAGGAGGAGTTACAATGAGCAGTTCTTC. It codes for CSVEGGRRSYNEQFF. The J gene is TRBJ2-1, the V gene TRBV29-1; 8 bases match TRBD2. The germline gives CDR1 SQVTM, CDR2 ANQGSEA. J gave up 4 bases and V 1 base, and 6 bases lay outside the gene matches. This CDR3 region has 15 residues.

This CDR3 reads CASSLRGVYEQYF. CDR3 in DNA: TGTGCCAGCAGCTTAAGAGGAGTCTACGAGCAGTACTTC. The rearrangement links TRBV7-9 to TRBJ2-7; D gene unclear. The CDR3 length is 13 residues. The V end lost 2 bases, the J end lost 3 bases, and 8 bases lay between the germline ends. Germline assignment: CDR1 SEHNR and CDR2 FQNEAQ (reference sequence).

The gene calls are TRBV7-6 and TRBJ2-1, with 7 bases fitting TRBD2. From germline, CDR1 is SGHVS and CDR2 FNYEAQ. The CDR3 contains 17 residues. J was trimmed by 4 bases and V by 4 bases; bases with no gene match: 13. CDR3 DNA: TGTGCCAGCAGCTCGGGGGTAGCGGGCCCTCTGTACAATGAGCAGTTCTTC. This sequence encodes CASSSGVAGPLYNEQFF.

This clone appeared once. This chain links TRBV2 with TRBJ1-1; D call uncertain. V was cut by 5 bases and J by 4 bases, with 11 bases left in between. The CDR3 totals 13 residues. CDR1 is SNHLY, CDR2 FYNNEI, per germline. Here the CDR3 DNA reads TGTGCCAGCAGTCACACCTACGGCACTGAAGCTTTCTTT. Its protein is CASSHTYGTEAFF.

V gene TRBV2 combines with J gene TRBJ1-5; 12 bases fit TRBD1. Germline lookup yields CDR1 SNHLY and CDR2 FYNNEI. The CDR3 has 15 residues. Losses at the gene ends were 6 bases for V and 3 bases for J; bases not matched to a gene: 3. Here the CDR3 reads CASSPGQGANQPQHF. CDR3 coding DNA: TGTGCCAGCAGCCCGGGACAGGGGGCCAATCAGCCCCAGCATTTT.

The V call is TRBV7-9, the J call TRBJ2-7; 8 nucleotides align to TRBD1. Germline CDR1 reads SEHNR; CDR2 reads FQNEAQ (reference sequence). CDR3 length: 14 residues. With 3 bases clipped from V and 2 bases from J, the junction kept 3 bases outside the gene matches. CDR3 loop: CASSLQGAPYEQYF. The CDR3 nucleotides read TGTGCCAGCAGCTTGCAGGGGGCACCCTACGAGCAGTACTTC.

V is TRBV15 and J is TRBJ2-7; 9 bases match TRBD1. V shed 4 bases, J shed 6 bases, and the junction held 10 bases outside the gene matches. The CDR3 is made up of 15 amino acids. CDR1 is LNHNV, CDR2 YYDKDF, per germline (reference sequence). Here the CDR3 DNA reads TGTGCCACCAGCACTCCGGGACAGGGATCCCTCGAGCAGTACTTC. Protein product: CATSTPGQGSLEQYF.

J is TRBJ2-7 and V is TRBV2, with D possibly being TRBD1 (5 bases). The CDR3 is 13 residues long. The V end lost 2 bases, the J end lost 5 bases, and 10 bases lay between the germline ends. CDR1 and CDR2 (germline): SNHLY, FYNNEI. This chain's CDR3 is CASSELSGNEQYF. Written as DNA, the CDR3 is TGTGCCAGCAGTGAATTGTCAGGGAACGAGCAGTACTTC.

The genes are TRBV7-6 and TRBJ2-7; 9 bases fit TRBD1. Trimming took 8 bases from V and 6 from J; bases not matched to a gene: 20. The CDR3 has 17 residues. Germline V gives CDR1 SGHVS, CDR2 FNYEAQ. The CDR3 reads CASSPSGQGISLREQYF. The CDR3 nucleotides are TGTGCCAGCTCCCCCTCGGGACAGGGAATCTCCTTACGCGAGCAGTACTTC.